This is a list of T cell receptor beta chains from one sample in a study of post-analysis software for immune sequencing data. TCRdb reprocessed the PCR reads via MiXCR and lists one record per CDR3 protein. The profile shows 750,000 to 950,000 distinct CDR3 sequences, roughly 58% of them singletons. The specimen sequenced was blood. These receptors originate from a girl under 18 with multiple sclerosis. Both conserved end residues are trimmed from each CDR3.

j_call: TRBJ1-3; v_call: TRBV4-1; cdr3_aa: ASSQPAGESGNTIY
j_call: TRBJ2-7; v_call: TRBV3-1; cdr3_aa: ASSQRLEYEQY
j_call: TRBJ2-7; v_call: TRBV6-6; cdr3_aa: ASRDRALRVDEQY
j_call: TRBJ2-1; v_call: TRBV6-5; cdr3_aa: ASSYFPDNEQF
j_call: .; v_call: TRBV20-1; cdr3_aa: SARAPDRGSNIQY
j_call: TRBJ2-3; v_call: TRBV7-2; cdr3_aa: ASRRFPGQGYDTQY
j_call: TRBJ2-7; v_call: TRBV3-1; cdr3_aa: ASSQDSTGTLFYEQY
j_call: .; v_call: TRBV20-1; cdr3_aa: SAWEGNIDEQY
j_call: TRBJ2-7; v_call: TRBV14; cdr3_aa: ASSRLVGSYEQY
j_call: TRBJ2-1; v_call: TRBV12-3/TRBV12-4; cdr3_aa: ASSVAGGRSYNEQF
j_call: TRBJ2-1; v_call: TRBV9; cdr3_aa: ASSLNPQQGGEYNEQF
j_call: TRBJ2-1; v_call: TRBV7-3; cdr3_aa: ASSRAGGQYNEQF
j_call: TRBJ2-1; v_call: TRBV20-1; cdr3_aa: SAGRGNYNEQF
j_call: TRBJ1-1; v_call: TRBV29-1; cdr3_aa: SVSPPDHTEAF
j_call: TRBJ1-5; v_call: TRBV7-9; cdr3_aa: ASSLEGSGNQPQH
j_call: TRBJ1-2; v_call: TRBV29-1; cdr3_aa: SVDGEDGYT
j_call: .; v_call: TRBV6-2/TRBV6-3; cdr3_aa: ASSYWTGAEQY
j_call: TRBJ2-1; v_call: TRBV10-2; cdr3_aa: ATQDGLETLDEQF
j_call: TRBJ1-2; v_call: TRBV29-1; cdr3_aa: SVPGGILNYGYT
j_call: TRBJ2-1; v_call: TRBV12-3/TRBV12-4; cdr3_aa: ASSAQAGGYYNEQF
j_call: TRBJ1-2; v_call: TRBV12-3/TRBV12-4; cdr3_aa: ASSLSPGGVGYT
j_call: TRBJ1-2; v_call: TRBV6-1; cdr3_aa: ASSEGRGLGYGYT
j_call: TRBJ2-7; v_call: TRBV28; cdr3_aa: ASSIPGGEQY
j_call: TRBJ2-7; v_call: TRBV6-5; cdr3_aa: ASSYSIQGSPSYEQY
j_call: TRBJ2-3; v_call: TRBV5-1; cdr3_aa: AGSLTGQSTDTQY
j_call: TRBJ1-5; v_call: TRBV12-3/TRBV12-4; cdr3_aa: ASSGDRVNQPQH
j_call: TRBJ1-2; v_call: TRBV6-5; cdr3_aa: ACSGGSYGYT
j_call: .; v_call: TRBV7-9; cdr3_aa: ASSQRGSGGSMKTQY
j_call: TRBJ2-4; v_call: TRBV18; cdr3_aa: ASSPPSRVLAKNIQY
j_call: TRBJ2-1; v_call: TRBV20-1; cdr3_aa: SAREPQGPAYNEQF
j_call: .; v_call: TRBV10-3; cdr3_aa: AISPTGSHEQY
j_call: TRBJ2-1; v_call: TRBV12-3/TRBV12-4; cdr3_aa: ASSFQGNEQF
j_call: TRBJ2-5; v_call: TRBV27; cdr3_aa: ASTQTRRQETQY
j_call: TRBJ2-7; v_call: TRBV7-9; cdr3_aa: ASSTPDRAGEQY
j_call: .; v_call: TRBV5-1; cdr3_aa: ASSLSGVQNEQY